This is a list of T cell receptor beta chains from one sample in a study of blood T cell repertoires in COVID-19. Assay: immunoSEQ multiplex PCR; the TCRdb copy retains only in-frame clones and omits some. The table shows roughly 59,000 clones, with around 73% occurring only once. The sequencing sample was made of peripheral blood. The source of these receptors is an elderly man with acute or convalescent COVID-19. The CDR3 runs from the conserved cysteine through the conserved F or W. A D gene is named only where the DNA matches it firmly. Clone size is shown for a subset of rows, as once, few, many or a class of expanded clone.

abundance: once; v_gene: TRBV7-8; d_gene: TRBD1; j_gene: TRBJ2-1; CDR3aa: CASTTTGGLMNEQFF; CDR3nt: TGTGCCAGCACCACGACAGGGGGGTTGATGAATGAGCAGTTCTTC
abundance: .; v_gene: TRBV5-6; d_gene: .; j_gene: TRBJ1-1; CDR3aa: CASLFFSGTAPGRNTEAFF; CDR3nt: TGTGCCAGCCTGTTCTTTTCTGGAACAGCGCCGGGGAGGAACACTGAAGCTTTCTTT
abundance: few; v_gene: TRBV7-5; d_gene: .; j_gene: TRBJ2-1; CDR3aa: CARTPSPGTSSLAYNEQFF; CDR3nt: TGTGCCAGAACACCTTCCCCCGGGACTAGCTCCTTGGCCTACAATGAGCAGTTCTTC
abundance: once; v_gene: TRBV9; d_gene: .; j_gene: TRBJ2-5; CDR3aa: CASSVGSGAGYQETQYF; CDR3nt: TGTGCCAGCAGCGTAGGATCCGGGGCGGGGTACCAAGAGACCCAGTACTTC
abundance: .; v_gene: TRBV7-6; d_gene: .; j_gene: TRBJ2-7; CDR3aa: CASSLGRDEQYF; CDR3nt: TGTGCCAGCAGCTTAGGTCGGGACGAGCAGTACTTC
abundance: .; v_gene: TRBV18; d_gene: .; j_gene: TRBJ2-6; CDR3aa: CASSLGADSGANVLTF; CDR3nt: TGTGCCAGCTCACTGGGGGCAGACTCTGGGGCCAACGTCCTGACTTTC
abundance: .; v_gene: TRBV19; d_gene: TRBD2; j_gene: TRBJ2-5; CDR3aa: CASSIAGGLARARGTQYF; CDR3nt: TGTGCCAGTAGTATTGCCGGGGGACTAGCGCGGGCAAGGGGGACCCAGTACTTC
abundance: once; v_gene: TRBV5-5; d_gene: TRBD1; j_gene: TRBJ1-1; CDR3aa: CASSPEVGRGTEAFF; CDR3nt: TGTGCCAGCAGCCCCGAGGTTGGCAGGGGGACTGAAGCTTTCTTT
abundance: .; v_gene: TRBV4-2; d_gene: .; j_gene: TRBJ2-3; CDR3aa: CASSQDLGGSSDTQYF; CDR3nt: TGTGCCAGCAGCCAAGATTTAGGAGGGAGCTCAGATACGCAGTATTTT
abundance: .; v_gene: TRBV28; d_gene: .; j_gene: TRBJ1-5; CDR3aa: CASFGGASQPQHF; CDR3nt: TGTGCCAGCTTTGGAGGTGCGAGCCAGCCCCAGCATTTT
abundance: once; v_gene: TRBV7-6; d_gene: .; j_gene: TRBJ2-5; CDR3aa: CASSLMVRQGRSQETQYF; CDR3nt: TGTGCCAGCAGCTTAATGGTTAGGCAGGGTCGGAGCCAAGAGACCCAGTACTTC
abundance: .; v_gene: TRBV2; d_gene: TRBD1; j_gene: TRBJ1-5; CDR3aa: CASSVTGTQPQHF; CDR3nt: TGTGCCAGCAGTGTGACAGGGACCCAGCCCCAGCATTTT
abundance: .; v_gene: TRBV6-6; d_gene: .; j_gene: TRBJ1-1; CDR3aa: CASSYSPRATEAFF; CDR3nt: TGTGCCAGCAGTTACTCGCCCAGGGCCACTGAAGCTTTCTTT
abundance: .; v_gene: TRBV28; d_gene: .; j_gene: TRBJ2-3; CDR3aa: CASSGGGSDTQYF; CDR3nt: TGTGCCAGCAGTGGGGGAGGTTCAGATACGCAGTATTTT
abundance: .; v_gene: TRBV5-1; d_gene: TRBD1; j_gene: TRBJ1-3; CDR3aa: CASSLWTGPGDTIYF; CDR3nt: TGCGCCAGCAGCCTTTGGACAGGGCCAGGGGACACCATATATTTT
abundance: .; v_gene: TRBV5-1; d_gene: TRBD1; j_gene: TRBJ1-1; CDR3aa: CASSPSGTGNTEAFF; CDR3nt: TGCGCCAGCAGCCCCTCCGGGACAGGGAACACTGAAGCTTTCTTT
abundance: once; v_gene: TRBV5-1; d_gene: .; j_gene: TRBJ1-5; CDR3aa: CASSLDPGGNQPQHF; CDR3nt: TGCGCCAGCAGCTTGGACCCGGGAGGAAATCAGCCCCAGCATTTT
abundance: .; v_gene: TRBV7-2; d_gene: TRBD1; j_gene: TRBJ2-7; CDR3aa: CASSLGLGQGGYEQYF; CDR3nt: TGTGCCAGCAGCTTAGGTTTGGGACAGGGTGGCTACGAGCAGTACTTC
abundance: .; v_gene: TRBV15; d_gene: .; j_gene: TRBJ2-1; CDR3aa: CATSRDQAGVDEQFF; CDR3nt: TGTGCCACCAGCAGAGATCAGGCAGGGGTAGATGAGCAGTTCTTC
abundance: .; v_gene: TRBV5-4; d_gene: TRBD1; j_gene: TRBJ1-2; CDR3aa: CASSFRMTGASGGYTF; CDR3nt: TGTGCCAGCAGCTTTCGAATGACAGGGGCTAGTGGGGGCTACACCTTC
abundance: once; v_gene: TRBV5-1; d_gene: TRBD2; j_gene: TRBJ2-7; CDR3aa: CASSLGSLAGALYEQYF; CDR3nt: TGCGCCAGCAGCTTGGGTAGCCTAGCGGGGGCCCTCTACGAGCAGTACTTC
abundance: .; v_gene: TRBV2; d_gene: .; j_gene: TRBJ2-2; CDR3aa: CASSPDPRGELFF; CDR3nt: TGTGCCAGCAGTCCCGACCCTAGGGGGGAGCTGTTTTTT
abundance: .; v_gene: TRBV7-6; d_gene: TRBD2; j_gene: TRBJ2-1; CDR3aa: CASSLDPSGKSEQFF; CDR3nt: TGTGCCAGCAGCTTAGACCCTAGCGGGAAGAGTGAGCAGTTCTTC
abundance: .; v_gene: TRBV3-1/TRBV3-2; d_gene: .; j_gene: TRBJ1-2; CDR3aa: CASSLGGLRGYTF; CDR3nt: TGTGCCAGCAGCCTAGGGGGTCTGCGGGGCTACACCTTC
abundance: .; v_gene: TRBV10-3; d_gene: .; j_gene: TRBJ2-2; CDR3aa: CAISGGDTSTGELFF; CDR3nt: TGTGCCATCAGTGGTGGGGACACAAGCACCGGGGAGCTGTTTTTT
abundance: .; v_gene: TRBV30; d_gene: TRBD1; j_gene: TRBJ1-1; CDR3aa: CAWSGRGDSRSNTEAFF; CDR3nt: TGTGCCTGGAGTGGGAGGGGGGACAGCCGGTCCAACACTGAAGCTTTCTTT
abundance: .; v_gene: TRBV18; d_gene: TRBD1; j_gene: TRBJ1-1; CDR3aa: CASSPIEGTDTEAFF; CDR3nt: TGTGCCAGCTCACCTATAGAAGGGACAGACACTGAAGCTTTCTTT
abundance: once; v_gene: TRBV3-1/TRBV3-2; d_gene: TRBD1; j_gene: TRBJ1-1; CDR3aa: CASSLAGTGRDTEAFF; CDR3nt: TGTGCCAGCAGCCTCGCCGGGACAGGGCGGGACACTGAAGCTTTCTTT
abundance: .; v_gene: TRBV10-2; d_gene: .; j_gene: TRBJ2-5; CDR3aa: CASSEQGPQYF; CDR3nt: TGCGCCAGCAGTGAACAGGGCCCCCAGTACTTC
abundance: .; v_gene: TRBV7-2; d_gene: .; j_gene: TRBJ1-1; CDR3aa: CASSLILSQGPSEAFF; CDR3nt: TGTGCCAGCAGCCTCATTCTAAGCCAGGGTCCATCTGAAGCTTTCTTT
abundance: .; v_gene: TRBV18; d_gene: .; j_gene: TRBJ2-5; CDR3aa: CASSPGQRETQYF; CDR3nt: TGTGCCAGCTCACCAGGACAAAGGGAGACCCAGTACTTC
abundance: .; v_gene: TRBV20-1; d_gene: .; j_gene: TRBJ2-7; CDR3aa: CSARDLGEQYF; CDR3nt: TGCAGTGCTAGAGATCTAGGCGAGCAGTACTTC
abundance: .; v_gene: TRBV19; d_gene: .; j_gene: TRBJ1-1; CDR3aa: CASSISAENTEAFF; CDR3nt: TGTGCCAGTAGTATAAGCGCAGAGAACACTGAAGCTTTCTTT
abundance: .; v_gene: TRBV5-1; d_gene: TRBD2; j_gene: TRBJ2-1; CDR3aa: CASSLRPGLAGNEQFF; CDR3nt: TGCGCCAGCAGCTTGAGACCGGGACTAGCGGGCAATGAGCAGTTCTTC
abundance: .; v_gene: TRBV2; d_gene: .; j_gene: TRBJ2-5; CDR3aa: CASSEGAAYQETQYF; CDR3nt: TGTGCCAGCAGTGAAGGGGCAGCATACCAAGAGACCCAGTACTTC
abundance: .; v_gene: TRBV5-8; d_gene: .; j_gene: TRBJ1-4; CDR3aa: CASSTDMFFNEKLFF; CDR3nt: TGTGCCAGCAGCACCGACATGTTTTTTAATGAAAAACTGTTTTTT
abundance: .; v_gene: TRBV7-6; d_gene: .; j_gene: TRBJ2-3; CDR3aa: CASSLQGDTQYF; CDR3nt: TGTGCCAGCAGCTTACAGGGAGATACGCAGTATTTT